This TCR beta chain was documented in a study of T cells after yellow fever vaccination. Study overall: Fractions of limited cellularity were prepared by means of SMART-Seq v4 Ultra Low Input.

A note on this clonotype: What it recognizes is unknown.

This CDR3 has 14 residues. Trimming pared 2 bases from V and 6 bases from J, leaving 12 bases between. Germline assignment: CDR1 MNHEY and CDR2 SVGAGI. Study-wide findings and caveats: A limited proportion of clonotypes was detected within both the CD4 and CD8 compartments. Reappearance after the booster was observed for most primary-vaccination clones (around 95% CD4, over 75% CD8).

TCRdb ran MiXCR on the 5' RACE reads and lists one entry per CDR3 protein. The data hold about 580,000 distinct CDR3 sequences, with 17% observed a single time. The source of this sequence is a man aged 18 to 35 who received the YFV17D yellow fever vaccine. This specimen consisted of PBMCs, obtained 5 days after the first yellow fever vaccination. The J gene is TRBJ2-3, the V gene TRBV6-5; D may be TRBD2 (6 bases). The CDR3 loop reads CASSYVRGIDTQYF. The CDR3 nucleotides are TGTGCCAGCAGTTACGTGCGGGGCATCGATACGCAGTATTTT.